A single sample gave rise to the 32 T cell receptor beta chains below, sequenced in a study of shared T cell receptors in the human thymus. Here immunoSEQ multiplex PCR was the method, and the copy in TCRdb shows in-frame clones only, minus some. This table has about 730,000 clones, 70% to 90% appearing once. These same data were also listed under a study on human thymus T cells.

Sequencing was performed on thymocytes. The receptors shown here come from a girl under three years old with a congenital heart defect.

This clone came up a few times. The V gene is TRBV19, the J gene TRBJ1-6, with a tentative D call TRBD1 (5 bases). Per the germline V gene, CDR1 is LNHDA and CDR2 is SQIVND (reference sequence). The CDR3 consists of 17 residues. V was clipped by 5 bases and J by 3 bases, with 17 bases between them. The CDR3 nucleotides read TGTGCCAGTAGTTGCCAGGGTGCTGGAATCTATAATTCACCCCTCCACTTT. Translating gives CASSCQGAGIYNSPLHF.

A word on this clone: This CDR3 is also generated by other DNA sequences in the sample. The V call is TRBV2, the J call TRBJ2-5, with TRBD2 matching 15 bases. CDR1 is SNHLY, CDR2 FYNNEI, per germline. V lost 5 bases to trimming and J lost 5 bases; unmatched junction nucleotides: 15. CDR3 length: 19 amino acids. CDR3 coding DNA: TGTGCCAGCAGTTACTCCCCGGGACTAGCGGGGGGCCGGGGGGAGACCCAGTACTTC. Translation: CASSYSPGLAGGRGETQYF.

This clone was counted a single time. The V call is TRBV28, the J call TRBJ1-1; 10 bases map to TRBD1. CDR3 length: 20 amino acids. CDR1 is MDHEN, CDR2 SYDVKM, per germline. V was pared by 3 bases and J by 1 base, with 17 bases of the junction left unmatched. CDR3 region: CASSFHSDRGTPAGNTEAFF. CDR3 nucleotide sequence: TGTGCCAGCAGTTTCCACTCGGACAGGGGGACGCCAGCAGGGAACACTGAAGCTTTCTTT.

The J gene is TRBJ1-1, the V gene TRBV28, with D perhaps TRBD1 (6 bases). This CDR3 has 16 residues. V lost 5 bases and J lost 0, with 16 bases in between. Per the germline V gene, CDR1 is MDHEN and CDR2 is SYDVKM. Here the CDR3 reads CASSPKPGHLNTEAFF. The CDR3 DNA sequence: TGTGCCAGCAGTCCGAAACCGGGACACTTGAACACTGAAGCTTTCTTT. Full variable domain (remainder filled in from reference TRBV28 and TRBJ1-1): DVKVTQSSRYLVKRTGEKVFLECVQDMDHENMFWYRQDPGLGLRLIYFSYDVKMKEKGDIPEGYSVSREKKERFSLILESASTNQTSMYLCASSPKPGHLNTEAFFGQGTRLTVV.

V and J are TRBV7-8 and TRBJ2-3; 8 bases fit TRBD1. The trim removed 5 bases at V and 1 base at J, leaving 14 bases unmatched. Looked up from germline, CDR1 is SGHVS and CDR2 is FQNEAQ. The CDR3 covers 18 residues. This CDR3 is CASSPRADRVFRTDTQYF. In DNA, the CDR3 is TGTGCCAGCAGCCCTCGAGCGGACAGGGTATTTCGCACAGATACGCAGTATTTT.

V gene TRBV28 combines with J gene TRBJ1-5, with a weak D call TRBD1 (5 bases). CDR3 size: 11 residues. V lost 3 bases and J 13 bases, leaving 10 bases between the germline ends. CDR1 is MDHEN and CDR2 is SYDVKM in the germline V gene. The CDR3 spells CASSFPPGQHF. The CDR3 coding sequence is TGTGCCAGCAGTTTCCCGCCAGGGCAGCATTTT.

The chain carries TRBV2 and TRBJ1-4; D uncertain. With 9 bases removed from V and 0 bases from J, the gap between germline ends came to 8 bases. The length of the CDR3 is 13 residues. CDR1 SNHLY and CDR2 FYNNEI come from the germline V gene. CDR3 sequence: CARRQATNEKLFF. As DNA, the CDR3 is TGTGCCAGACGACAAGCAACTAATGAAAAACTGTTTTTT. Combining the CDR3 with reference TRBV2 and TRBJ1-4 gives the whole variable domain EPEVTQTPSHQVTQMGQEVILRCVPISNHLYFYWYRQILGQKVEFLVSFYNNEISEKSEIFDDQFSVERPDGSNFTLKIRSTKLEDSAMYFCARRQATNEKLFFGSGTQLSVL.

The V gene is TRBV5-4, the J gene TRBJ1-6; 9 nucleotides agree with TRBD1. Germline V gene lookup returns CDR1 SGHNT and CDR2 YYREEE (reference sequence). V shed 4 bases, J shed 9 bases, and the junction held 8 bases outside the gene matches. CDR3 length: 15 residues. The CDR3 sequence: CASSPSGTGLSPLHF. CDR3 DNA sequence: TGTGCCAGCAGCCCTTCCGGGACAGGGCTTTCACCCCTCCACTTT. Full variable domain (outside the CDR3, taken from reference TRBV5-4 and TRBJ1-6): ETGVTQSPTHLIKTRGQQVTLRCSSQSGHNTVSWYQQALGQGPQFIFQYYREEENGRGNFPPRFSGLQFPNYSSELNVNALELDDSALYLCASSPSGTGLSPLHFGNGTRLTVT.

The V and J genes are TRBV11-2 and TRBJ2-3; D possibly corresponds to TRBD2 (6 bases). In germline, CDR1 is SGHAT, CDR2 FQNNGV. This CDR3 has 12 amino acids. V was clipped by 5 bases and J by 6 bases, with 9 bases between them. The CDR3 DNA is TGTGCCAGCAGCCCGGAGGGTGATACGCAGTATTTT. Translated, it gives CASSPEGDTQYF.

The chain has TRBV2 and TRBJ1-1; no definite D call. The germline CDR1 and CDR2 sequences are SNHLY and FYNNEI. The V and J ends lost 6 bases and 6 bases respectively, with 23 bases between them. This CDR3 is built from 16 residues. CDR3: CASSLMSSGSAAEAFF. In DNA form, the CDR3 reads TGTGCCAGCAGCCTTATGAGCTCGGGTTCTGCAGCTGAAGCTTTCTTT. The full variable domain, in which reference TRBV2 and TRBJ1-1 provide the parts outside the CDR3, is EPEVTQTPSHQVTQMGQEVILRCVPISNHLYFYWYRQILGQKVEFLVSFYNNEISEKSEIFDDQFSVERPDGSNFTLKIRSTKLEDSAMYFCASSLMSSGSAAEAFFGQGTRLTVV.

The chain employs TRBV6-1 and TRBJ1-5, with TRBD1 identical over 7 bases. The CDR3 spans 14 residues. Germline lookup yields CDR1 MNHNS and CDR2 SASEGT. Germline trimming cut 2 bases from V and 6 bases from J; bases unmatched to any gene: 4. The CDR3 DNA follows: TGTGCCAGCAGTGAAAGGAGACAGGGTCAGCCCCAGCATTTT. It translates to CASSERRQGQPQHF.

V usage is TRBV5-1 and J usage is TRBJ1-2; TRBD1 agrees at 9 bases. CDR3 length: 15 amino acids. V gave up 4 bases and J gave up 2 bases; unmatched junction bases: 6. The germline V gene encodes CDR1 SGHRS and CDR2 YFSETQ. CDR3 coding DNA: TGCGCCAGCAGCATGGGGACAGGGACCAACTATGGCTACACCTTC. It translates to CASSMGTGTNYGYTF.

The J gene is TRBJ2-7, the V gene TRBV10-1; no clear D gene. V gave up 3 bases and J gave up 3 bases, with 12 bases separating them. The CDR3 is made up of 14 amino acids. In germline, CDR1 is WNHNN, CDR2 SYGVQD (reference sequence). The CDR3 bases are TGCGCCAGCAGTGACTCTTTCCCGTACTACGAGCAGTACTTC. Its protein is CASSDSFPYYEQYF.

This clone was counted a single time. The chain uses TRBV7-2 and TRBJ2-3, with TRBD2 matching 12 bases. J lost 2 bases, V lost 2 bases, and 2 bases had no gene match. Germline V CDR1 and CDR2: SGHTA, FQGNSA. This CDR3 contains 16 residues. The CDR3 is CASSLWTSGDTDTQYF. CDR3 bases: TGTGCCAGCAGCTTATGGACTAGCGGGGACACAGATACGCAGTATTTT.

The chain is built from TRBV7-9 and TRBJ2-7; D may be TRBD1 (5 bases). The V gene's germline CDR1 is SEHNR and CDR2 FQNEAQ (reference sequence). Between the trimmed V and J ends, which lost 1 base and 3 bases, there was a span of 10 bases. The CDR3 is 14 amino acids. The CDR3 bases are TGTGCCAGCAGCTTAGGCCGGCAGGGCTACGAGCAGTACTTC. Residues: CASSLGRQGYEQYF. Variable domain in full (rest from reference TRBV7-9 and TRBJ2-7): DTGVSQNPRHKITKRGQNVTFRCDPISEHNRLYWYRQTLGQGPEFLTYFQNEAQLEKSRLLSDRFSAERPKGSFSTLEIQRTEQGDSAMYLCASSLGRQGYEQYFGPGTRLTVT.

The chain couples TRBV9 to TRBJ1-2; TRBD1 is a possible D gene (6 bases). Deletions cut 4 bases from V and 8 bases from J, with 36 bases between. CDR1 and CDR2 from the germline V gene are SGDLS and YYNGEE. CDR3 length: 20 residues. The CDR3 protein is CASSPLENTTYRAAQRGYTF. DNA for the CDR3: TGTGCCAGCAGCCCCCTCGAAAATACTACATACAGGGCAGCTCAGAGGGGCTACACCTTC.

The chain carries TRBV29-1 and TRBJ2-3; 11 bases are a match to TRBD2. Germline V gene sequence: CDR1 SQVTM, CDR2 ANQGSEA. This CDR3 is built from 17 residues. V gave up 7 bases and J gave up 1 base; unmatched junction bases: 13. DNA for the CDR3: TGCAGCGCCCTGTTCCGTAGCGGGGGGGCTGGCACAGATACGCAGTATTTT. It is translated as CSALFRSGGAGTDTQYF.

The CDR3 protein is CTSSQGNPGRRPGVNIQYF. DNA for the CDR3: TGCACCAGCAGCCAAGGTAATCCTGGGCGAAGGCCAGGTGTAAACATTCAGTACTTC. This sequence joins TRBV1 and TRBJ2-4; the D call of TRBD1 is as the table states it, not checked on the DNA. TRBV1 has pseudogene status. This CDR3 is built from 19 residues.

The gene calls are TRBV15 and TRBJ2-2, with D possibly being TRBD1 (5 bases). Germline V gives CDR1 LNHNV, CDR2 YYDKDF (reference sequence). This CDR3 contains 12 residues. The V end was cut by 5 bases, the J end by 7 bases, with 8 bases between. This CDR3 is CATSPRGGELFF. The CDR3 DNA reads TGTGCCACCAGCCCTAGGGGCGGGGAGCTGTTTTTT.

J is TRBJ1-6 and V is TRBV14, with 8 bases identical to TRBD1. Germline loops: CDR1 SGHDN, CDR2 FVKESK. CDR3 length equals 17 residues. J lost 7 bases, V lost 0 bases, and 8 bases had no gene match. Here the CDR3 DNA reads TGTGCCAGCAGCCAAGACAGGGGGCGGGAGCTCAATTCACCCCTCCACTTT. Translating it yields CASSQDRGRELNSPLHF.

This rearrangement joins TRBV6-4 to TRBJ1-2; 9 positions match TRBD1. Germline lookup yields CDR1 MRHNA and CDR2 SNTAGT. The V gene end was trimmed by 4 bases and the J gene end by 2 bases; junction bases not matched to a gene: 8. The length of the CDR3 is 16 residues. In nucleotides, the CDR3 is TGTGCCAGCAGTGCGAATGGACAGGGGACCAACTATGGCTACACCTTC. It codes for CASSANGQGTNYGYTF.

The chain employs TRBV6-5 and TRBJ2-7, with a tentative D call TRBD2 (6 bases). Germline V gives CDR1 MNHEY, CDR2 SVGAGI. Trimming shortened V by 0 bases and J by 3 bases, and 12 bases separated the two germline ends. This CDR3 region has 15 residues. This CDR3 reads CASSYSEGRFYEQYF. The CDR3 region has the DNA TGTGCCAGCAGTTACTCCGAGGGGAGGTTCTACGAGCAGTACTTC.

The rearrangement joins TRBV6-5 to TRBJ2-1, with D tentatively TRBD2 (6 bases). Germline V gives CDR1 MNHEY, CDR2 SVGAGI. The CDR3 totals 11 residues. Trimming removed 5 bases at V and 14 bases at J, with 13 bases between. The CDR3, as DNA: TGTGCCAGCAGTAGGAGAGGGGAGGAGTTCTTC. Protein: CASSRRGEEFF.

This clone showed up just once. The rearrangement links TRBV15 to TRBJ2-5; D might be TRBD1 (5 bases). The end of the DNA is better explained by TRBJ2-7, so the J call may be wrong. Looked up from germline, CDR1 is LNHNV and CDR2 is YYDKDF (reference sequence). This CDR3 is 13 amino acids long. Here the CDR3 DNA reads TGTGCCACGGCTGGCGACAGTTCCTACGAGCAGTACTTC. It is translated as CATAGDSSYEQYF.

The chain joins TRBV5-4 to TRBJ1-1; tentative D call: TRBD1 (6 bases). V lost 4 bases, J lost 6 bases, and 16 bases lay in between. In germline, CDR1 is SGHNT, CDR2 YYREEE (reference sequence). The CDR3 spans 14 residues. In nucleotides, the CDR3 is TGTGCCAGCAGCCGGCGGAGGGGGGGACCTGAAGCTTTCTTT. Translation: CASSRRRGGPEAFF.

The chain carries TRBV5-7 and TRBJ1-5; D ambiguous. TRBV5-7 is recorded as an ORF, its role being uncertain. The CDR3 sequence is 15 residues long. The germline V and J ends were trimmed by 4 bases and 7 bases, with 18 bases remaining between them. The CDR3 sequence: CASSPADMARQPQHF. As DNA, the CDR3 is TGTGCCAGCAGCCCGGCTGACATGGCACGGCAGCCCCAGCATTTT.

The chain uses TRBV27 and TRBJ2-3; TRBD2 agrees at 10 bases. With 3 bases clipped from V and 2 bases from J, the junction kept 14 bases outside the gene matches. The CDR3 loop spans 19 amino acids. In germline, CDR1 is MNHEY, CDR2 SMNVEV (reference sequence). The CDR3 DNA reads TGTGCCAGCAGTTTGACCTTTAGCGGGGGGTTCCCAATCACAGATACGCAGTATTTT. This encodes CASSLTFSGGFPITDTQYF.

The gene calls are TRBV27 and TRBJ1-5, with a possible D match to TRBD1 (6 bases). CDR3 size: 15 residues. Germline CDR1 is MNHEY and CDR2 is SMNVEV (reference sequence). V was shortened by 2 bases and J by 5 bases, with 13 bases between the two germline ends. As DNA, the CDR3 is TGTGCCAGCAGTTTAGGAGAGGACAGCGATCAGCCCCAGCATTTT. Protein product: CASSLGEDSDQPQHF.

This clone occurred once. The chain couples TRBV19 to TRBJ1-5; 9 bases map to TRBD1. The CDR3 spans 18 residues. The V and J ends lost 0 bases and 5 bases, in that order; junction bases with no gene match: 11. Germline V CDR1 and CDR2: LNHDA, SQIVND (reference sequence). CDR3 bases: TGTGCCAGTAGTATAGATACCCGCGCCTGGACAGGGGATCAGCCCCAGCATTTT. Translation gives CASSIDTRAWTGDQPQHF. Supplemented by reference TRBV19 and TRBJ1-5, the full variable domain reads DGGITQSPKYLFRKEGQNVTLSCEQNLNHDAMYWYRQDPGQGLRLIYYSQIVNDFQKGDIAEGYSVSREKKESFPLTVTSAQKNPTAFYLCASSIDTRAWTGDQPQHFGDGTRLSIL.

The V gene is TRBV5-1, the J gene TRBJ2-1; the D gene is possibly TRBD1 (6 bases). The CDR3 has 17 amino acids. Germline CDR1 and CDR2: SGHRS and YFSETQ. Trimming removed 0 bases from V and 2 bases from J, with 15 bases in between. As DNA, the CDR3 is TGCGCCAGCAGCTTGGTAACGCCGGGACATCCCTACAATGAGCAGTTCTTC. As protein: CASSLVTPGHPYNEQFF.

V is TRBV10-2 and J is TRBJ2-4; D unclear. The V end lost 3 bases, the J end lost 9 bases, and 18 bases lay between the germline ends. The CDR3 is 15 residues long. CDR1 WSHSY and CDR2 SAAADI come from the germline V gene. CDR3 DNA sequence: TGCGCCAGCAGTGACCAACCTTTGACACCGAGCATTCAGTACTTC. Amino acids: CASSDQPLTPSIQYF.

This clone was seen only once. The rearrangement uses TRBV5-4 and TRBJ1-2; 8 nucleotides align to TRBD1. Germline CDR1 SGHNT, CDR2 YYREEE (reference sequence). This CDR3 comprises 16 residues. Trimming cost V 3 bases and J 2 bases; bases outside gene matches: 9. The CDR3: CASSSGRGRLNYGYTF. In DNA form, the CDR3 reads TGTGCCAGCAGCTCCGGCAGGGGGCGGTTAAACTATGGCTACACCTTC. The complete variable domain, with remaining parts taken from reference TRBV5-4 and TRBJ1-2, reads ETGVTQSPTHLIKTRGQQVTLRCSSQSGHNTVSWYQQALGQGPQFIFQYYREEENGRGNFPPRFSGLQFPNYSSELNVNALELDDSALYLCASSSGRGRLNYGYTFGSGTRLTVV.